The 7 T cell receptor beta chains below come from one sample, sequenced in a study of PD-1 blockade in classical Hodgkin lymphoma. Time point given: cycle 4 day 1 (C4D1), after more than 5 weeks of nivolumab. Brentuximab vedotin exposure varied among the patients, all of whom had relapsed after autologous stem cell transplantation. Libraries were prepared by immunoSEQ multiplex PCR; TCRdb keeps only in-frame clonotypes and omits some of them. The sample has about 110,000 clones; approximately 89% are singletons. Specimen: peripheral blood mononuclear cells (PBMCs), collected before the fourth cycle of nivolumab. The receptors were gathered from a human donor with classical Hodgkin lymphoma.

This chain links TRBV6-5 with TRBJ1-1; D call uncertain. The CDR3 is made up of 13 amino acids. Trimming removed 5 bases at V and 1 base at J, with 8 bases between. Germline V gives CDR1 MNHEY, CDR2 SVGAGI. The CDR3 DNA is TGTGCCAGCAGTGACCTGGGGAACACTGAAGCTTTCTTT. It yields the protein CASSDLGNTEAFF.

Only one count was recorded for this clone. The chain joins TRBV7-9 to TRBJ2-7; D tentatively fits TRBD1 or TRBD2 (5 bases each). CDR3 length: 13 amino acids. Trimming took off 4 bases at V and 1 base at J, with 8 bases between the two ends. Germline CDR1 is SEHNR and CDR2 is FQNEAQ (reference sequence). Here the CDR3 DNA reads TGTGCCAGCAGCTCTTGGGGGTCCTACGAGCAGTACTTC. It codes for CASSSWGSYEQYF.

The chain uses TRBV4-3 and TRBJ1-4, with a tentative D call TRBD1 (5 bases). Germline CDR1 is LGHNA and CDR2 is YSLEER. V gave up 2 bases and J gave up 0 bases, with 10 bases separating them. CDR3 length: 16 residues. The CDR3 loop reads CASSQSGAATNEKLFF. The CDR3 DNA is TGCGCCAGCAGCCAATCTGGGGCGGCAACTAATGAAAAACTGTTTTTT.

CDR3 nucleotide sequence: TGTGCCAGCTCAGCGACCTGGGACAGGGGAGACTCTGAAGCTTTCTTT. Amino acids: CASSATWDRGDSEAFF. This chain joins TRBV18 and TRBJ1-1; TRBD1 agrees at 10 bases. Germline-derived CDR1 and CDR2 are KGHSH and LQKENI. The CDR3 runs 16 residues. J gave up 6 bases and V 5 bases, and 12 bases lay outside the gene matches.

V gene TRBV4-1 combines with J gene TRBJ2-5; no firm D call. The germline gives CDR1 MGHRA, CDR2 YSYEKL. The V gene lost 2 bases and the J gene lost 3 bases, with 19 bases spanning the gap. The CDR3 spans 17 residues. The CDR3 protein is CASSQHPYSSTKETQYF. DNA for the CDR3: TGCGCCAGCAGCCAACATCCCTACTCTTCAACCAAAGAGACCCAGTACTTC.

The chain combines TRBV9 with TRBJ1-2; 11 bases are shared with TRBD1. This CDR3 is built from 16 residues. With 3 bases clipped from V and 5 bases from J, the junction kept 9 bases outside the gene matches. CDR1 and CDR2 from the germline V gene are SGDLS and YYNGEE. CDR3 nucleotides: TGTGCCAGCAGCGAACCCGGGACAGGGGGGACTTATGGCTACACCTTC. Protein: CASSEPGTGGTYGYTF. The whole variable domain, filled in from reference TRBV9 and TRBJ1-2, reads DSGVTQTPKHLITATGQRVTLRCSPRSGDLSVYWYQQSLDQGLQFLIQYYNGEERAKGNILERFSAQQFPDLHSELNLSSLELGDSALYFCASSEPGTGGTYGYTFGSGTRLTVV.

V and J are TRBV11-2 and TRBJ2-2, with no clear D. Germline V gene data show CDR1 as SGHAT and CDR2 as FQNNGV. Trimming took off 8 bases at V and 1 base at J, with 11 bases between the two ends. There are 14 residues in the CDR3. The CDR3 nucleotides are TGTGCCAGCTCCCCGTACGAGAACACCGGGGAGCTGTTTTTT. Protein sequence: CASSPYENTGELFF.